These 24 T cell receptor beta chains came from one sample sequenced in a study of CD8 T cells in ankylosing spondylitis. Broader study findings: Several highly homologous variants made up a TCR beta motif, and this motif appeared characteristic of ankylosing spondylitis blood.

No antigen has been assigned to these receptors. TCRdb reprocessed the 5' RACE reads with MiXCR, giving one entry per CDR3 protein. The sample yields hundreds of thousands of distinct CDR3 sequences, 10% to 15% seen once. Sequenced: blood, either unsorted or a sorted T cell fraction (not recorded which). These receptors were taken from a male donor with ankylosing spondylitis.

This clonotype has just a few counts. The chain employs TRBV5-1 and TRBJ2-1; 10 nucleotides agree with TRBD2. There are 16 residues in the CDR3. Germline V lookup: CDR1 SGHRS, CDR2 YFSETQ. V lost 3 bases, J lost 2 bases, and 5 bases stayed unmatched. CDR3: CASSWTSGDAYNEQFF. The DNA for the CDR3 is TGCGCCAGCAGCTGGACTAGCGGTGACGCCTACAATGAGCAGTTCTTC.

This clonotype was detected only a few times. V usage is TRBV20-1 and J usage is TRBJ2-7; D may be TRBD2 (6 bases). CDR3 length: 14 amino acids. CDR1 DFQATT and CDR2 SNEGSKA come from the germline V gene (reference sequence). V gave up 3 bases and J gave up 6 bases, with 18 bases separating them. CDR3 nucleotide sequence: TGCAGTGCTAGCCGGGACTCAATGCTCTCCGAGCAGTACTTC. This encodes CSASRDSMLSEQYF.

V gene TRBV10-3 combines with J gene TRBJ1-1, with 8 bases identical to TRBD1. V lost 4 bases and J lost 3; bases outside the gene matches: 4. The CDR3 is 14 residues long. The germline V gene encodes CDR1 ENHRY and CDR2 SYGVKD. This CDR3 is CAISVQGEDTEAFF. In DNA form, the CDR3 reads TGTGCCATCAGTGTACAGGGGGAGGACACTGAAGCTTTCTTT.

V usage is TRBV27 and J usage is TRBJ2-3, with 9 nucleotides matching TRBD2. Germline V gene lookup returns CDR1 MNHEY and CDR2 SMNVEV (reference sequence). The CDR3 loop spans 18 amino acids. The trim removed 3 bases at V and 2 bases at J, leaving 12 bases unmatched. CDR3 sequence (DNA): TGTGCCAGCAGTTTGAGAGTCCAGCGGGGGGTATCCACAGATACGCAGTATTTT. Its translation: CASSLRVQRGVSTDTQYF.

This clonotype was recorded a few times. This sequence joins TRBV4-2 and TRBJ2-1; D gene ambiguous. The CDR3 length is 15 residues. Germline-derived CDR1 and CDR2 are LGHNA and YNFKEQ. V gave up 4 bases and J gave up 2 bases, with 12 bases separating them. CDR3 bases: TGTGCCAGCAGCCTACAAGCGCGCGCCTACAATGAGCAGTTCTTC. Amino acid sequence: CASSLQARAYNEQFF.

This clonotype was recorded a few times. The chain joins TRBV6-5 to TRBJ2-1, with no clear D. The CDR3 is 12 residues long. V was pared by 10 bases and J by 2 bases, with 9 bases between. Germline CDR1 is MNHEY and CDR2 is SVGAGI. The CDR3 DNA is TGTGCCACCTCATCTACCTACAATGAGCAGTTCTTC. Translated: CATSSTYNEQFF.

The chain couples TRBV5-6 to TRBJ2-7; 11 bases are a match to TRBD2. V lost 2 bases and J lost 3; bases outside the gene matches: 4. This CDR3 contains 15 residues. Germline CDR1 reads SGHDT; CDR2 reads YYEEEE. The CDR3 nucleotides read TGTGCCAGCAGCTTCTACGGGACTAGCGGCTACGAGCAGTACTTC. It translates to CASSFYGTSGYEQYF.

The V and J genes are TRBV20-1 and TRBJ2-7, with D uncertain. The CDR3 totals 16 residues. CDR1 DFQATT and CDR2 SNEGSKA come from the germline V gene (reference sequence). The V end was cut by 5 bases, the J end by 0 bases, with 20 bases between. CDR3 DNA sequence: TGCAGTGCTCCCATCGGTAGATTTTTCCCCTCCTACGAGCAGTACTTC. Its translation: CSAPIGRFFPSYEQYF.

This clonotype has more than one count but fewer than ten. The V and J genes are TRBV20-1 and TRBJ2-7; 8 bases map to TRBD2. V lost 5 bases to trimming and J lost 4 bases; unmatched junction nucleotides: 13. This CDR3 region has 15 residues. CDR1 DFQATT and CDR2 SNEGSKA come from the germline V gene (reference sequence). DNA of the CDR3: TGCAGTGCTGGGGGTGGGTTAGCGGGACCTTACGAGCAGTACTTC. This encodes CSAGGGLAGPYEQYF.

The chain employs TRBV5-1 and TRBJ1-1, with D unresolved. Germline-derived CDR1 and CDR2 are SGHRS and YFSETQ. The CDR3 has 14 residues. V gave up 4 bases and J gave up 0 bases, with 10 bases separating them. The CDR3 DNA is TGCGCCAGCAGCGTTCAACTTATGAACACTGAAGCTTTCTTT. It encodes CASSVQLMNTEAFF.

Only a few counts were recorded for this clonotype. The CDR3 loop reads CSARSLADTDTQYF. DNA for the CDR3: TGCAGTGCTAGATCCCTAGCGGACACAGATACGCAGTATTTT. The V call is TRBV20-1, the J call TRBJ2-3; 7 bases match TRBD2. CDR1 and CDR2 (germline): DFQATT, SNEGSKA (reference sequence). CDR3 length: 14 amino acids. V lost 2 bases and J lost 2; bases outside the gene matches: 4.

This clonotype occurred a few times. The genes are TRBV7-2 and TRBJ1-3, with D perhaps matching TRBD1 (5 bases). This CDR3 is 15 amino acids long. The V end was cut by 2 bases, the J end by 2 bases, with 10 bases between. The germline V gene encodes CDR1 SGHTA and CDR2 FQGNSA. The CDR3 nucleotides are TGTGCCAGCAGCTTAAGGGGAGTAACTGGAAACACCATATATTTT. Its protein product is CASSLRGVTGNTIYF. The variable domain in full, completed from reference TRBV7-2 and TRBJ1-3, reads GAGVSQSPSNKVTEKGKDVELRCDPISGHTALYWYRQSLGQGLEFLIYFQGNSAPDKSGLPSDRFSAERTGGSVSTLTIQRTQQEDSAVYLCASSLRGVTGNTIYFGEGSWLTVV.

This clonotype was detected only a few times. The chain carries TRBV4-3 and TRBJ1-4, with D unresolved. The CDR3 has 14 amino acids. V was trimmed by 2 bases and J by 5 bases, leaving 9 bases between them. Germline lookup yields CDR1 LGHNA and CDR2 YSLEER. The CDR3 reads CASSQPPQNEKLFF. In DNA form, the CDR3 reads TGCGCCAGCAGCCAACCCCCGCAGAATGAAAAACTGTTTTTT.

The chain has TRBV27 and TRBJ2-2, with a weak D call TRBD1 (5 bases). CDR1 is MNHEY, CDR2 SMNVEV, per germline (reference sequence). There are 15 residues in the CDR3. V lost 2 bases to trimming and J lost 7 bases, with 14 bases between them. This CDR3 reads CASSLGQGGSGELFF. In nucleotides, the CDR3 is TGTGCCAGCAGTTTAGGGCAGGGCGGAAGCGGGGAGCTGTTTTTT.

This clonotype was recorded a few times. CDR3 loop: CASSSRGRLTQETQYF. DNA of the CDR3: TGTGCCAGCAGCTCCCGGGGACGGCTTACTCAAGAGACCCAGTACTTC. This chain links TRBV6-2 or TRBV6-3 with TRBJ2-5; D tentatively reads TRBD1 or TRBD2 (5 bases each). V gave up 6 bases and J gave up 2 bases, with 19 bases separating them. CDR1 and CDR2 from the germline V gene are MNHEY and SVGEGT. The CDR3 is made up of 16 amino acids.

The chain has TRBV28 and TRBJ2-5; tentatively, D is TRBD2 (6 bases). The V gene lost 6 bases and the J gene lost 5 bases, with 13 bases spanning the gap. Germline V gives CDR1 MDHEN, CDR2 SYDVKM. This CDR3 comprises 13 residues. CDR3 protein: CASRPTSQETQYF. CDR3 nucleotides: TGTGCCAGCAGACCCACTAGCCAGGAGACCCAGTACTTC.

There are a few counts of this clonotype. The chain combines TRBV7-2 with TRBJ2-3, with 7 bases fitting TRBD1. The germline gives CDR1 SGHTA, CDR2 FQGNSA. V lost 4 bases to trimming and J lost 10 bases; unmatched junction nucleotides: 14. The CDR3 is 15 residues long. CDR3 amino acids: CASSSPLLQGIAQYF. The CDR3 DNA reads TGTGCCAGCAGCTCCCCACTCCTACAGGGGATTGCGCAGTATTTT.

V is TRBV20-1 and J is TRBJ2-1, with 8 bases that match TRBD2. The junction had 7 bases not matched to a gene; V was cut back by 7 bases and J by 5 bases. The CDR3 runs 13 residues. Germline CDR1 is DFQATT and CDR2 is SNEGSKA (reference sequence). Written as DNA, the CDR3 is TGCAGTGTGGGTAGCGGGGCCCACAATGAGCAGTTCTTC. Protein product: CSVGSGAHNEQFF.

The gene calls are TRBV27 and TRBJ2-6; 7 bases are shared with TRBD1. Germline-derived CDR1 and CDR2 are MNHEY and SMNVEV (reference sequence). Trimming cost V 4 bases and J 0 bases; bases outside gene matches: 6. The CDR3 loop spans 17 amino acids. Here the CDR3 DNA reads TGTGCCAGCAGTTACGGGACAGTACCCTCTGGGGCCAACGTCCTGACTTTC. Translating gives CASSYGTVPSGANVLTF.

In its sample, this clonotype was seen many times. The chain links TRBV7-3 to TRBJ1-1; tentatively, D is TRBD1 (6 bases). Germline-derived CDR1 and CDR2 are SGHTA and FQGTGA. The CDR3 extends over 13 amino acids. V dropped 5 bases and J dropped 2 bases, with 9 bases sitting between them. The CDR3 region has the DNA TGTGCCAGCAGCATACAGGGAAACACTGAAGCTTTCTTT. Translation gives CASSIQGNTEAFF. Full variable domain (rest looked up from reference TRBV7-3 and TRBJ1-1): GAGVSQTPSNKVTEKGKYVELRCDPISGHTALYWYRQSLGQGPEFLIYFQGTGAADDSGLPNDRFFAVRPEGSVSTLKIQRTERGDSAVYLCASSIQGNTEAFFGQGTRLTVV.

This clonotype appeared many times. V gene TRBV20-1 combines with J gene TRBJ1-2; D unresolved. CDR3 size: 11 residues. V lost 8 bases, J lost 2 bases, and 9 bases lay in between. Germline V gene data show CDR1 as DFQATT and CDR2 as SNEGSKA (reference sequence). The CDR3 nucleotides read TGCAGTTCTCAAGACAACTATGGCTACACCTTC. Protein: CSSQDNYGYTF.

The chain has TRBV9 and TRBJ1-2, with D possibly matching TRBD1 (5 bases). Between the trimmed V and J ends, which lost 4 bases and 4 bases, there was a span of 17 bases. Per the germline V gene, CDR1 is SGDLS and CDR2 is YYNGEE. The CDR3 totals 15 residues. The CDR3 here is CASSPRSTVAYGYTF. In DNA, the CDR3 is TGTGCCAGCAGCCCCCGGTCGACAGTCGCCTATGGCTACACCTTC.

A few counts support this clonotype. For the CDR3, the DNA is TGTGCCATCAGCCGGGACAGGGGGCGTGGAGAGACCCAGTACTTC. It is translated as CAISRDRGRGETQYF. The V gene is TRBV10-3, the J gene TRBJ2-5; 12 positions agree with TRBD1. Germline V gene sequence: CDR1 ENHRY, CDR2 SYGVKD. With V trimmed by 6 bases and J by 4 bases, 6 bases remained unmatched. CDR3 length: 15 amino acids.

The rearrangement uses TRBV18 and TRBJ2-1; D tentatively fits TRBD1 or TRBD2 (5 bases each). The V end lost 4 bases, the J end lost 5 bases, and 12 bases lay between the germline ends. The germline gives CDR1 KGHSH, CDR2 LQKENI. This CDR3 has 14 amino acids. CDR3: CASSRRVGDNEQFF. In nucleotides, the CDR3 is TGTGCCAGCTCACGTCGAGTGGGGGACAATGAGCAGTTCTTC.